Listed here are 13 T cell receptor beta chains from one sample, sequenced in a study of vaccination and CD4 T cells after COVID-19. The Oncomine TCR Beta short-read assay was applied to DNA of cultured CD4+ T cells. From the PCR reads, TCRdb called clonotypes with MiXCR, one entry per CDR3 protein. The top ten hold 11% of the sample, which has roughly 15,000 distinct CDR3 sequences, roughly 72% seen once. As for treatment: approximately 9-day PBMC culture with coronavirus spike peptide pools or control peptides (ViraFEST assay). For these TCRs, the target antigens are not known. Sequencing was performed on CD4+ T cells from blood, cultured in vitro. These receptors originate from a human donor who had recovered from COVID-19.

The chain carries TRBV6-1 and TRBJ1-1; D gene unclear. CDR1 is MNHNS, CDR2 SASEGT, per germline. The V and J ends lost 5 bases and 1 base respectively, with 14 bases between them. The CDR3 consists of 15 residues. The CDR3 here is CASSTRRRRNTEAFF. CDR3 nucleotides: TGTGCCAGCAGTACCCGACGGAGAAGGAACACTGAAGCTTTCTTT.

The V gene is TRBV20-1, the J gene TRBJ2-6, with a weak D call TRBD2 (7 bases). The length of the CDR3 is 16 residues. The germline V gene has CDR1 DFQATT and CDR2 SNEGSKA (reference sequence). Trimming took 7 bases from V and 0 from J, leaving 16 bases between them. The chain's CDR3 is CSGGGRGHSGANVLTF. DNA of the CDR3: TGCAGTGGGGGGGGCAGGGGCCACTCTGGGGCCAACGTCCTGACTTTC.

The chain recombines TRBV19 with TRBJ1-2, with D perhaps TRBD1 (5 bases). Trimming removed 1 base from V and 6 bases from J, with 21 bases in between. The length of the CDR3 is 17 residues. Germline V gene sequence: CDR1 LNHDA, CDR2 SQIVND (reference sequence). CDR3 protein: CASSIAPDTTRRNGYTF. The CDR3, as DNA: TGTGCCAGTAGTATAGCTCCGGACACCACCCGGAGAAATGGCTACACCTTC. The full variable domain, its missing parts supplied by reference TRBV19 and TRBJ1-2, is DGGITQSPKYLFRKEGQNVTLSCEQNLNHDAMYWYRQDPGQGLRLIYYSQIVNDFQKGDIAEGYSVSREKKESFPLTVTSAQKNPTAFYLCASSIAPDTTRRNGYTFGSGTRLTVV.

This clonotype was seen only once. This chain's CDR3 is CAWSVSSGKGTQYF. DNA for the CDR3: TGTGCCTGGAGTGTAAGCTCGGGAAAAGGTACGCAGTATTTT. The rearrangement joins TRBV30 to TRBJ2-3; a possible D gene is TRBD2 (5 bases). CDR1 and CDR2 from the germline V gene are GTSNPN and SVGIG (reference sequence). Trimming took 0 bases from V and 8 from J, leaving 15 bases between them. This CDR3 spans 14 amino acids.

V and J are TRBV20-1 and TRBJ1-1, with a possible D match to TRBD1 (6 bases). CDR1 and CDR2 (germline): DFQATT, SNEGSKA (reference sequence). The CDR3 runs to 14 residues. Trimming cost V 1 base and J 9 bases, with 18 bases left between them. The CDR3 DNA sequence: TGCAGTGCTAGAGGGAAGGGGGGGGCAAAGAAAGCTTTCTTT. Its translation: CSARGKGGAKKAFF.

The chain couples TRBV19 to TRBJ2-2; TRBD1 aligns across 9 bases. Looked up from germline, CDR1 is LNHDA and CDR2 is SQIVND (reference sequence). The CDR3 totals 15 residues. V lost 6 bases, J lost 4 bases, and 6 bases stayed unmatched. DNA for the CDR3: TGTGCCAGTAGAGAACAGGGGGCCCTCACCGGGGAGCTGTTTTTT. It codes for CASREQGALTGELFF. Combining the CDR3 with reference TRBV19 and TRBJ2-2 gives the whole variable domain DGGITQSPKYLFRKEGQNVTLSCEQNLNHDAMYWYRQDPGQGLRLIYYSQIVNDFQKGDIAEGYSVSREKKESFPLTVTSAQKNPTAFYLCASREQGALTGELFFGEGSRLTVL.

The CDR3 DNA is TGTGCCAGCAGCCCTATCAGGGGCCAAGAGACCCAGTACTTC. It encodes CASSPIRGQETQYF. The chain carries TRBV7-2 and TRBJ2-5, with a weak D call TRBD1 (6 bases). The CDR3 totals 14 residues. Trimming shortened V by 5 bases and J by 1 base, and 11 bases separated the two germline ends. Germline V gives CDR1 SGHTA, CDR2 FQGNSA.

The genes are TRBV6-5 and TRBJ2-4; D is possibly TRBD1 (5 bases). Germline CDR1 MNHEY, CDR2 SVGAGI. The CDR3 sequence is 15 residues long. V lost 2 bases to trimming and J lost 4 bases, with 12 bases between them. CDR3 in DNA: TGTGCCAGCAGTTACCTACCGACAGAGAAAAACATTCAGTACTTC. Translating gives CASSYLPTEKNIQYF.

The CDR3 DNA follows: TGTGCCAGCAGCCCTGGGACTAGCTATGGCTACACCTTC. Encoded protein: CASSPGTSYGYTF. J is TRBJ1-2 and V is TRBV14; TRBD1 is a possible D gene (5 bases). The CDR3 totals 13 residues. V shed 4 bases and J shed 4 bases, with 10 bases lying between them. Germline V gene lookup returns CDR1 SGHDN and CDR2 FVKESK. The full variable domain, with the rest looked up from reference TRBV14 and TRBJ1-2, is EAGVTQFPSHSVIEKGQTVTLRCDPISGHDNLYWYRRVMGKEIKFLLHFVKESKQDESGMPNNRFLAERTGGTYSTLKVQPAELEDSGVYFCASSPGTSYGYTFGSGTRLTVV.

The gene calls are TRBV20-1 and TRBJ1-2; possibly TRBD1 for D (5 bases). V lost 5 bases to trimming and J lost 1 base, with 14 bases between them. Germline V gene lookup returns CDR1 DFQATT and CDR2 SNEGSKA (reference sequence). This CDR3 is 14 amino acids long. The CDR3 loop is CSALRDGLNYGYTF. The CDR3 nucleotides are TGCAGTGCTCTCAGGGATGGCCTTAACTATGGCTACACCTTC.

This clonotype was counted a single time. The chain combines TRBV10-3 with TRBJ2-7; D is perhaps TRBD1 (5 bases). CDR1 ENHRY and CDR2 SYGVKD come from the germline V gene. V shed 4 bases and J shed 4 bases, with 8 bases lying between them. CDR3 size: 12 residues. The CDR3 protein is CAISVRGYEQYF. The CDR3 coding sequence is TGTGCCATCAGTGTAAGGGGTTACGAGCAGTACTTC.

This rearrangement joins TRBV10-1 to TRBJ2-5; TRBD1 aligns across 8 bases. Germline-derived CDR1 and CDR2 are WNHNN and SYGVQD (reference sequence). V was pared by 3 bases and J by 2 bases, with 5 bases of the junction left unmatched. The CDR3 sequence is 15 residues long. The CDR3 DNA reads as TGCGCCAGCAGTGATGCCACAGGGGGACAAGAGACCCAGTACTTC. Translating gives CASSDATGGQETQYF.

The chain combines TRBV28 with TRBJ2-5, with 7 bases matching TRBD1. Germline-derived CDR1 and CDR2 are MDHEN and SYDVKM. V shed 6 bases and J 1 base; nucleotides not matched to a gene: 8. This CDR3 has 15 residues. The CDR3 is CASSLITGAQETQYF. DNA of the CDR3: TGTGCCAGCAGCTTGATAACAGGGGCCCAAGAGACCCAGTACTTC.